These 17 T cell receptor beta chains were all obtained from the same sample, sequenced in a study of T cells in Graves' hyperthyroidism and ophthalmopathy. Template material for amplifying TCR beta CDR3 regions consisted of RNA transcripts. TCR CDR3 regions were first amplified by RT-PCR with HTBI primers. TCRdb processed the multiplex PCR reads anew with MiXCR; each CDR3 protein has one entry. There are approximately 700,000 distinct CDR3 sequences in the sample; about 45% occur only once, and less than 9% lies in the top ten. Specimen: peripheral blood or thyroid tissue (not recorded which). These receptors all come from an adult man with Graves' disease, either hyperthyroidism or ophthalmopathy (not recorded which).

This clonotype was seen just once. CDR3 sequence (DNA): TGTGCCACCGGACAGGGCCCCCAAGAGACCCAGTACTTC. It is translated as CATGQGPQETQYF. The gene calls are TRBV24-1 and TRBJ2-5, with 8 bases that match TRBD1. V trimming: 9 bases; J trimming: 1 base; junction bases outside the gene matches: 3. Germline V gene data show CDR1 as KGHDR and CDR2 as SFDVKD. The CDR3 spans 13 residues.

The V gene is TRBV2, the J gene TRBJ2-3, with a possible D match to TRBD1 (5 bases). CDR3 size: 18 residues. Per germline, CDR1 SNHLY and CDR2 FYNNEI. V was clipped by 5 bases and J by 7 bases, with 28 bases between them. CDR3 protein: CASSLGVPSQGALHTQYF. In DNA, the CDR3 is TGTGCCAGCAGTTTAGGGGTCCCCAGCCAAGGAGCACTTCATACGCAGTATTTT.

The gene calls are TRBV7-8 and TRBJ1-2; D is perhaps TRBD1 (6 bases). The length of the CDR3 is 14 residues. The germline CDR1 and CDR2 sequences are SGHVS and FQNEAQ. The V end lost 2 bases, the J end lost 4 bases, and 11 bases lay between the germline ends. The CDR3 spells CASSLRTRGYGYTF. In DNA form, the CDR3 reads TGTGCCAGCAGCTTACGGACCAGGGGCTATGGCTACACCTTC.

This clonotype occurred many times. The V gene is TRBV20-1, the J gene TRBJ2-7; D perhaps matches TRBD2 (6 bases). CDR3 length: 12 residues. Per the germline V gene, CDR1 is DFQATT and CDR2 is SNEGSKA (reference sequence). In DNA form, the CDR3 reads TGCTGCGGGACGGCGGGTTCCTACGAGCAGTACTTC. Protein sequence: CCGTAGSYEQYF.

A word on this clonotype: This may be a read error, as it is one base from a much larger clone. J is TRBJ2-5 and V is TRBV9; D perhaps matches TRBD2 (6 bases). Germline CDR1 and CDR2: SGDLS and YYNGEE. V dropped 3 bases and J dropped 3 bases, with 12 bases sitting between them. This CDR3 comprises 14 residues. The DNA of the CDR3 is TGTGCCAGCAGCGCCAAGGGAGGCAAAGAGACCCAGTACTTC. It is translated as CASSAKGGKETQYF.

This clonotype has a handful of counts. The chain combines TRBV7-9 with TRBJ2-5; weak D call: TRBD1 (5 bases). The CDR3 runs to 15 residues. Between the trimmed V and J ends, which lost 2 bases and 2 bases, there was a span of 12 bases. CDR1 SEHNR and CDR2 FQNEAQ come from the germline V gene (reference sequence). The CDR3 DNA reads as TGTGCCAGCAGCTTAAGAGGACAAATACAAGAGACCCAGTACTTC. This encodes CASSLRGQIQETQYF.

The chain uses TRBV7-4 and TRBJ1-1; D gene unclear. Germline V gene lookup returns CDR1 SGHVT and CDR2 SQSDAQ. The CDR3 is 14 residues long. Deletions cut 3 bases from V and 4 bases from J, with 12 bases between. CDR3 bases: TGTGCCAGCAGCTTCCGGGAATATGGCACTGAAGCTTTCTTT. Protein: CASSFREYGTEAFF.

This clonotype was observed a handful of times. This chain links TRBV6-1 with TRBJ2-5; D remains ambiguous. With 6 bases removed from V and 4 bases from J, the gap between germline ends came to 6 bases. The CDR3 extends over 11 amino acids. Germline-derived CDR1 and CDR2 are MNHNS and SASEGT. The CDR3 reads CASRALETQYF. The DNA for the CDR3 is TGTGCCAGCAGGGCCCTAGAGACCCAGTACTTC.

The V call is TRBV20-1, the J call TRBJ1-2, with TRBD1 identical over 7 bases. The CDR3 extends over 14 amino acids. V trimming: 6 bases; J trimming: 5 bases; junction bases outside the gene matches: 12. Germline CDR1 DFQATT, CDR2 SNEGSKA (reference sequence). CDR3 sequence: CSASDSGGRYGYTF. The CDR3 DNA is TGCAGTGCCTCGGACTCAGGGGGACGGTATGGCTACACCTTC.

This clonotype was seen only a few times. The CDR3: CATTEGGPMNGYTF. In nucleotides, the CDR3 is TGTGCCACCACTGAGGGGGGTCCCATGAATGGCTACACCTTC. This chain joins TRBV10-3 and TRBJ1-2; a weak D match, TRBD1 (6 bases). The CDR3 has 14 residues. Germline CDR1 is ENHRY and CDR2 is SYGVKD. V dropped 10 bases and J dropped 6 bases, with 21 bases sitting between them.

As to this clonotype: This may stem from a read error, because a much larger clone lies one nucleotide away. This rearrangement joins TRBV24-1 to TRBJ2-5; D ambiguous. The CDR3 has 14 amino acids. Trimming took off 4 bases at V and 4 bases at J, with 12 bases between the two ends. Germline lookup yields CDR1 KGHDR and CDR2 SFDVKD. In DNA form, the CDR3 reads TGTGCCACCAGTGACCCCCTAGGCACAGAGACCCAGTACTTC. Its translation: CATSDPLGTETQYF.

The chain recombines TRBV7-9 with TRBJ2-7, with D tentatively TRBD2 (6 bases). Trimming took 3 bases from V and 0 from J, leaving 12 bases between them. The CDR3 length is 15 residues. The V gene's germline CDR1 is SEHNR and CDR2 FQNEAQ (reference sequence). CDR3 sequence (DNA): TGTGCCAGCAGCTTGTTCGCGGGAAGCTCCTACGAGCAGTACTTC. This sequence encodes CASSLFAGSSYEQYF.

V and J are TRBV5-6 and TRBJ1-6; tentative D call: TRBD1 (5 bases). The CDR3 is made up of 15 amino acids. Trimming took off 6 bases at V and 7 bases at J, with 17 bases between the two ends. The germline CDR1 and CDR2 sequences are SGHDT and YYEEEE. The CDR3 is CASTHPDGTNSPLHF. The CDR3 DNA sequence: TGTGCCAGCACCCACCCGGACGGGACCAATTCACCCCTCCACTTT.

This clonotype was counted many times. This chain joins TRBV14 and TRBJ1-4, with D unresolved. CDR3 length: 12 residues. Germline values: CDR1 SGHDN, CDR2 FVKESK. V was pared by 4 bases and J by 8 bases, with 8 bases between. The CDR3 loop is CASSPWGEKLFF. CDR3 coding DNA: TGTGCCAGCAGCCCCTGGGGAGAAAAACTGTTTTTT.

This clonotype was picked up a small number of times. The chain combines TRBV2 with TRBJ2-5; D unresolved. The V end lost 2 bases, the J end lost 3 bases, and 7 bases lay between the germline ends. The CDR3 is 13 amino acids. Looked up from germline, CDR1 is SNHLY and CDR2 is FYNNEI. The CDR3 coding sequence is TGTGCCAGCAGTGAACAGGTAGAAGAGACCCAGTACTTC. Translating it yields CASSEQVEETQYF.

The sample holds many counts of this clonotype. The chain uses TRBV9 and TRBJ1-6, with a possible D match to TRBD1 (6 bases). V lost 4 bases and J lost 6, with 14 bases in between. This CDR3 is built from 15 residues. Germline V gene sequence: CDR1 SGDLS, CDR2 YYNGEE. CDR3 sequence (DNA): TGTGCCAGCAGCATGGCCGGGACACCTAATTCACCCCTCCACTTT. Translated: CASSMAGTPNSPLHF.

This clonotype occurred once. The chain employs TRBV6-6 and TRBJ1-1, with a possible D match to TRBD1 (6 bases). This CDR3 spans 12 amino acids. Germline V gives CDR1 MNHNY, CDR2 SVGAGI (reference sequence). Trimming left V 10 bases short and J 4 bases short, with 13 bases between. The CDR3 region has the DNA TGTGCCACACAAGGGGGATTCACTGAAGCTTTCTTT. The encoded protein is CATQGGFTEAFF.